The 4 T cell receptor beta chains in this list originate from one sample, sequenced in a study of T cell responses to AZD1222 COVID-19 vaccine. Assay used: immunoSEQ multiplex PCR; TCRdb lists only in-frame clones, some missing. This table has around 110,000 clones, 85% to 95% appearing once. Sample: peripheral blood, taken on day 0 of AZD1222 vaccination. Source of these receptors: an adult in good health.

V gene TRBV2 combines with J gene TRBJ1-1; D not certain. The germline V and J ends were trimmed by 6 bases and 3 bases, with 14 bases remaining between them. The germline gives CDR1 SNHLY, CDR2 FYNNEI. The CDR3 sequence is 14 residues long. The CDR3 here is CASRVWGEDTEAFF. Written as DNA, the CDR3 is TGTGCCAGCAGAGTCTGGGGAGAAGACACTGAAGCTTTCTTT.

V and J are TRBV19 and TRBJ2-1, with TRBD2 identical over 12 bases. The CDR3 runs 15 residues. The J segment lost 5 bases and the V segment lost 5 bases, leaving 4 bases of the junction unmatched. Germline lookup yields CDR1 LNHDA and CDR2 SQIVND (reference sequence). CDR3 sequence: CASSEGLAGHNEQFF. For the CDR3, the DNA is TGTGCCAGTAGTGAAGGACTAGCGGGGCACAATGAGCAGTTCTTC.

CDR3 region: CASSRDRMNTEAFF. In DNA, the CDR3 is TGTGCCAGCAGCCGGGACAGAATGAACACTGAAGCTTTCTTT. The rearrangement uses TRBV11-2 and TRBJ1-1; 7 bases line up with TRBD1. The CDR3 totals 14 residues. CDR1 and CDR2 from the germline V gene are SGHAT and FQNNGV. V lost 5 bases, J lost 0 bases, and 3 bases stayed unmatched.

This sequence joins TRBV6-4 and TRBJ2-1; the D is unclear. The V gene lost 0 bases and the J gene lost 11 bases, with 5 bases spanning the gap. The germline V gene encodes CDR1 MRHNA and CDR2 SNTAGT. This CDR3 spans 11 amino acids. This CDR3 reads CASSDSTKQFF. CDR3 sequence (DNA): TGTGCCAGCAGTGACTCGACAAAGCAGTTCTTC.